This section outlines one TCR beta chain sequence together with its context. Its target is unknown. PCR involved 60 Vbeta and 13 Jbeta primers. Sequenced by immunoSEQ multiplex PCR; TCRdb stores in-frame clones only, minus some. The data contain fewer than 70,000 clones, 65% to 70% of them seen just once; the ten biggest clones take up 13% to 15%. It was healthy bone marrow donors who served as donors. The J segment lost 6 bases and the V segment lost 2 bases, leaving 8 bases of the junction unmatched. The CDR3 totals 15 residues. CDR1 and CDR2 from the germline V gene are SGHRS and YFSETQ. This entry belongs to a study of cytomegalovirus exposure and HLA in healthy donors. Study-wide results and caveats: Cytomegalovirus-associated TCR beta chains were listed, numbering over 150.

The sequenced material came from PBMCs. The genes are TRBV5-1 and TRBJ2-3; the match to TRBD2 covers 8 bases. The origin of this receptor is a male donor in good health and CMV-seropositive. CDR3 protein: CASSFGAGVGDTQYF. The CDR3 DNA reads as TGCGCCAGCAGCTTCGGAGCGGGAGTGGGGGATACGCAGTATTTT.